The following is a T cell receptor (beta chain) sequence with its context. Antigen specificity is unknown. Germline V lookup: CDR1 MNHNY, CDR2 SVGAGI (reference sequence). This CDR3 spans 15 amino acids. Trimming removed 9 bases from V and 7 bases from J; junction bases left unmatched: 12. Amplification used 60 Vbeta primers and 13 Jbeta primers. Measured with immunoSEQ multiplex PCR; TCRdb has only the in-frame clones, and not every one. The repertoire holds under 200,000 clones, with roughly 79% as singletons. This record comes from a study of cytomegalovirus exposure and HLA in healthy donors. Study-level findings and limits: A cluster of highly shared sequence variants was likely a sequencing artifact. Links to common viral pathogens appeared, in a later analysis, for several of the most significant clusters.

The chain combines TRBV6-6 with TRBJ1-5, with 10 positions matching TRBD1. Sequencing used PBMCs. The clonotype was recovered from a woman in her twenties or thirties in good health and CMV-seropositive. The CDR3, as DNA: TGTGCCAGTCACGCGACAGGGGGCGTGAGCCAGCCCCAGCATTTT. As protein: CASHATGGVSQPQHF.